The 9 T cell receptor beta chains given below trace back to one sample, sequenced in a study of cytomegalovirus exposure and HLA in healthy donors (dated by TCRdb to the late 2010s). The library was generated by the immunoSEQ multiplex PCR assay. The multiplex PCR relied on a mix of 60 forward primers for TCR Vbeta segments and 13 reverse primers for TCR Jbeta segments. TCRdb holds this immuneACCESS table with in-frame rearrangements only. Some clones are missing; in checked studies, unresolved V genes explain under half, and the rest has no known cause. The sample table contains 150,000 to 200,000 clones; only one count was recorded for approximately 82% of them. The ten largest clones capture more than 4% of the sample. The sample was PBMCs. Receptor source: a male donor in good health and CMV-seronegative.

The J gene is TRBJ1-1, the V gene TRBV7-6; 9 nucleotides match TRBD1. V was clipped by 5 bases and J by 4 bases; unmatched bases: 5. This CDR3 is built from 14 residues. CDR1 SGHVS and CDR2 FNYEAQ come from the germline V gene. In DNA form, the CDR3 reads TGTGCCAGCAGCGCCCAACAGGGGGCCACTGAAGCTTTCTTT. It encodes CASSAQQGATEAFF. Full variable domain (outside the CDR3, taken from reference TRBV7-6 and TRBJ1-1): GAGVSQSPRYKVTKRGQDVALRCDPISGHVSLYWYRQALGQGPEFLTYFNYEAQQDKSGLPNDRFSAERPEGSISTLTIQRTEQRDSAMYRCASSAQQGATEAFFGQGTRLTVV.

The chain couples TRBV5-1 to TRBJ2-2; 8 bases are a match to TRBD2. This CDR3 has 16 amino acids. The germline V gene encodes CDR1 SGHRS and CDR2 YFSETQ. V shed 4 bases and J 2 bases; nucleotides not matched to a gene: 7. The CDR3 reads CASSRGLGSNTGELFF. CDR3 sequence (DNA): TGCGCCAGCAGCAGGGGACTAGGCAGTAACACCGGGGAGCTGTTTTTT.

The chain employs TRBV4-1 and TRBJ2-7, with 9 nucleotides matching TRBD1. The CDR3 has 15 residues. J gave up 4 bases and V 1 base, and 5 bases lay outside the gene matches. Germline V lookup: CDR1 MGHRA, CDR2 YSYEKL. CDR3 residues: CASSQVEGQGYEQYF. CDR3 nucleotides: TGCGCCAGCAGCCAAGTCGAAGGACAGGGGTACGAGCAGTACTTC.

V usage is TRBV9 and J usage is TRBJ1-5; the D is unclear. The V and J ends lost 0 bases and 0 bases respectively, with 7 bases between them. The CDR3 is made up of 15 amino acids. In germline, CDR1 is SGDLS, CDR2 YYNGEE. The CDR3 DNA sequence: TGTGCCAGCAGCGTAGGAGTGATTAGCAATCAGCCCCAGCATTTT. This codes for CASSVGVISNQPQHF.

The V and J genes are TRBV5-6 and TRBJ1-2; 7 positions match TRBD1. Germline V lookup: CDR1 SGHDT, CDR2 YYEEEE. This CDR3 region has 14 residues. The trim removed 5 bases at V and 4 bases at J, leaving 8 bases unmatched. CDR3 residues: CASRLGGRGYGYTF. The CDR3 DNA sequence: TGTGCCAGCAGGTTAGGGGGCAGGGGCTATGGCTACACCTTC.

This chain joins TRBV9 and TRBJ1-6, with TRBD1 matching 8 bases. With V trimmed by 0 bases and J by 10 bases, 6 bases remained unmatched. CDR1 is SGDLS, CDR2 YYNGEE, per germline. This CDR3 region has 15 residues. This CDR3 is CASSVGTGWGSPLHF. In nucleotides, the CDR3 is TGTGCCAGCAGCGTAGGGACAGGGTGGGGGTCACCCCTCCACTTT.

The V gene is TRBV6-5, the J gene TRBJ1-1; TRBD1 is a possible D gene (6 bases). Trimming took 7 bases from V and 1 from J, leaving 13 bases between them. Germline V gene data show CDR1 as MNHEY and CDR2 as SVGAGI. The CDR3 totals 14 residues. CDR3 in DNA: TGTGCCAGCACCCCAGGGGAGAGGAACACTGAAGCTTTCTTT. Its protein product is CASTPGERNTEAFF.

This clone turned up a few times. The chain couples TRBV4-2 to TRBJ1-2; 7 bases line up with TRBD1. The CDR3 is 16 residues long. Trimming at V came to 4 bases and at J to 1 base, leaving 9 bases not matched to a gene. Germline CDR1 LGHNA, CDR2 YNFKEQ. CDR3 residues: CASSPGAPGGNYGYTF. The CDR3 coding sequence is TGTGCCAGCAGCCCCGGCGCCCCAGGGGGTAACTATGGCTACACCTTC.

This sequence joins TRBV5-1 and TRBJ2-7; tentatively, D is TRBD2 (5 bases). The V gene lost 1 base and the J gene lost 0 bases, with 5 bases spanning the gap. This CDR3 has 13 residues. Per the germline V gene, CDR1 is SGHRS and CDR2 is YFSETQ. CDR3 sequence reads: CASSLTSSYEQYF. The CDR3 DNA sequence: TGCGCCAGCAGCTTGACTAGCTCCTACGAGCAGTACTTC.